This is a list of T cell receptor beta chains from one sample in a study of cytomegalovirus exposure and HLA in healthy donors. Sequencing used immunoSEQ multiplex PCR; TCRdb keeps in-frame clones, though not all of them. The table records fewer than 150,000 clones, around 82% of them present only once. Material: PBMCs. These receptors all stem from a middle-aged man in good health and CMV-seronegative. The CDR3 runs from the conserved cysteine through the conserved F or W. The D gene is left open where the match is weak. The size field is filled for only some rows; it gives once, few, many or a size class.

d_call j_call v_call clone_size cdr3_aa cdr3_nt
TRBD2 TRBJ2-7 TRBV4-1 NA CASSQVLAGAHEQYF TGCGCCAGCAGCCAAGTACTAGCGGGAGCCCACGAGCAGTACTTC
NA TRBJ1-2 TRBV5-4 NA CVSQGANYGYTF TGTGTCTCACAGGGTGCCAACTATGGCTACACCTTC
TRBD2 TRBJ2-2 TRBV4-3 NA CASSPRLGLETGELFF TGCGCCAGCAGCCCTAGACTGGGACTAGAGACCGGGGAGCTGTTTTTT
NA TRBJ1-2 TRBV19 NA CASTFGAPYGYTF TGTGCCAGTACCTTCGGAGCACCTTATGGCTACACCTTC
TRBD2 TRBJ2-5 TRBV7-2 NA CASSQSAGAAETQYF TGTGCCAGCAGCCAATCAGCGGGAGCAGCGGAGACCCAGTACTTC
NA TRBJ1-2 TRBV19 NA CASSIVGGNYGYTF TGTGCCAGTAGTATAGTTGGCGGGAACTATGGCTACACCTTC
TRBD1 TRBJ1-1 TRBV27 NA CASSAGTEVFVGTEAFF TGTGCCAGCAGTGCCGGGACAGAAGTTTTCGTAGGCACTGAAGCTTTCTTT
NA TRBJ1-2 TRBV6-9 NA CASSYSGRGNYGYTF TGTGCCAGCAGTTATTCGGGGAGGGGGAACTATGGCTACACCTTC
NA TRBJ2-7 TRBV28 NA CASSFPGEGYEQYF TGTGCCAGCAGTTTCCCCGGAGAAGGTTACGAGCAGTACTTC
TRBD1 TRBJ2-7 TRBV28 NA CATKARVFSSGQGADEQYF TGTGCCACCAAAGCCCGTGTGTTTAGTAGCGGACAGGGGGCCGACGAGCAGTACTTC
NA TRBJ2-1 TRBV28 few CASRDLAYNEQFF TGTGCCAGCCGGGACTTAGCCTACAATGAGCAGTTCTTC
NA TRBJ1-4 TRBV6-5 NA CASSYSTGEVEKLFF TGTGCCAGCAGTTACTCGACGGGGGAAGTTGAAAAACTGTTTTTT
TRBD1 TRBJ2-6 TRBV19 NA CASSTPQIRGPGANVLTF TGTGCCAGTAGTACGCCACAAATCAGGGGGCCTGGGGCCAACGTCCTGACTTTC
TRBD2 TRBJ2-3 TRBV4-1 NA CASSRLAGGQDTQYF TGCGCCAGCAGCCGACTAGCGGGAGGGCAAGATACGCAGTATTTT
TRBD1 TRBJ2-7 TRBV5-1 NA CASSPGGTGGYEQYF TGCGCCAGCAGCCCGGGCGGGACAGGGGGCTACGAGCAGTACTTC
NA TRBJ1-3 TRBV7-9 NA CASSFGRENTIYF TGTGCCAGCAGCTTTGGGCGGGAAAACACCATATATTTT
NA TRBJ1-4 TRBV29-1 once CSVGARGSEKLFF TGCAGCGTTGGCGCCAGGGGAAGCGAAAAACTGTTTTTT
NA TRBJ2-7 TRBV10-3 NA CAISESDYTKQYF TGTGCCATCAGTGAGTCTGATTACACTAAGCAGTACTTC
TRBD1 TRBJ2-1 TRBV6-1 NA CASSEGWGTVNEQFF TGTGCCAGCAGTGAAGGGTGGGGGACAGTCAATGAGCAGTTCTTC
NA TRBJ1-1 TRBV5-4 NA CASSLGGRAEAFF TGTGCCAGCAGCTTGGGGGGGAGGGCTGAAGCTTTCTTT
NA TRBJ2-1 TRBV10-3 few CAISEDRYNEQFF TGTGCCATCAGTGAGGACAGATACAATGAGCAGTTCTTC
TRBD2 TRBJ2-4 TRBV7-9 NA CASSLILAGGSAKNIQYF TGTGCCAGCAGCTTAATACTAGCGGGAGGGTCCGCCAAAAACATTCAGTACTTC
NA TRBJ2-7 TRBV4-1 NA CASSQDHGTLFREQYF TGCGCCAGCAGCCAAGATCATGGGACTTTATTTCGCGAGCAGTACTTC
NA TRBJ1-3 TRBV13 once CASSLGQASSGNTIYF TGTGCCAGCAGCTTAGGACAGGCAAGCTCTGGAAACACCATATATTTT
NA TRBJ2-7 TRBV7-2 NA CASSTSGTGLREQYF TGTGCCAGCAGCACCAGCGGGACAGGCTTGCGGGAGCAGTACTTC
TRBD1 TRBJ1-2 TRBV10-3 NA CAITQGQGLGYTF TGTGCCATCACCCAAGGACAGGGCCTCGGCTACACCTTC
TRBD1 TRBJ2-5 TRBV7-2 NA CASSRGQTETQYF TGTGCCAGCAGCCGGGGACAGACAGAGACCCAGTACTTC
NA TRBJ2-7 TRBV7-9 NA CASSLGGLSYEQYF TGTGCCAGCAGCTTAGGGGGACTGTCCTACGAGCAGTACTTC
TRBD2 TRBJ2-7 TRBV5-1 NA CASGRASNEQYF TGCGCCAGCGGGAGGGCCTCCAACGAGCAGTACTTC
TRBD2 TRBJ2-1 TRBV19 NA CASSPSRGGNVGEQFF TGTGCCAGTAGTCCTTCTCGCGGGGGGAATGTAGGTGAGCAGTTCTTC
TRBD2 TRBJ2-3 TRBV19 NA CASRSGRDTDTQYF TGTGCCAGTCGTAGCGGGAGGGACACAGATACGCAGTATTTT
TRBD2 TRBJ2-1 TRBV7-3 NA CASSLRPLLAGEGNEQFF TGTGCCAGCAGCTTAAGGCCCCTACTAGCGGGAGAAGGGAATGAGCAGTTCTTC
TRBD1 TRBJ2-2 TRBV29-1 NA CSACTQGQGRGELFF TGCAGCGCTTGTACGCAGGGACAGGGGCGCGGGGAGCTGTTTTTT
NA TRBJ2-7 TRBV19 NA CASSIQAQAPYEQYF TGTGCCAGTAGTATTCAGGCACAAGCCCCCTACGAGCAGTACTTC
TRBD2 TRBJ2-1 TRBV7-2 NA CASSGRGSGSGEQFF TGTGCCAGCAGCGGGCGCGGTAGCGGGAGCGGTGAGCAGTTCTTC
NA TRBJ1-1 TRBV5-5 NA CASSETRHTEAFF TGTGCCAGCAGCGAAACCAGGCACACTGAAGCTTTCTTT
TRBD1 TRBJ1-4 TRBV6-1 NA CASSGTGGFATNEKLFF TGTGCCAGCAGTGGGACAGGGGGCTTCGCAACTAATGAAAAACTGTTTTTT
NA TRBJ2-7 TRBV6-5 NA CASRKTGNYEQYF TGTGCCAGCAGGAAAACAGGGAACTACGAGCAGTACTTC
NA TRBJ2-5 TRBV29-1 NA CSAREYQETQYF TGCAGCGCCAGGGAATATCAAGAGACCCAGTACTTC
NA TRBJ2-5 TRBV19 NA CASSSVETQYF TGTGCCAGTAGTTCCGTGGAGACCCAGTACTTC
TRBD1 TRBJ2-7 TRBV6-1 once CASRTGTVYEQYF TGTGCCAGCCGAACCGGGACAGTCTACGAGCAGTACTTC
TRBD2 TRBJ2-1 TRBV29-1 NA CSVPGRASYNEQFF TGCAGCGTCCCCGGGAGGGCTTCTTACAATGAGCAGTTCTTC
NA TRBJ1-1 TRBV5-1 NA CASSLAVGDTEAFF TGCGCCAGCAGCTTAGCAGTCGGAGACACTGAAGCTTTCTTT